This TCR beta chain stems from a study of CD8+CD57+ T cells in acquired aplastic anemia. The template for TCR beta VDJ and CDR3 sequence profiling was genomic DNA. Each CDR3 protein gets one entry after TCRdb re-called the reads with MiXCR. This table holds 200,000 to 250,000 distinct CDR3 sequences, under 50% found once. On this clonotype itself: Its target is unknown.

Before being chosen for sequencing, patients had shown CD8+CD57+ cell expansion by flow cytometry. There was no therapy given to any patient before the blood sampling took place. Study-level points and caveats: Patients and controls turned out to have roughly 30 CD8+ CDR3 sequences in common.

Sequencing was performed on sorted CD4+, CD8+, or CD8+CD57+ T cells (not recorded which) from PBMCs. The receptor comes from a human donor with aplastic anemia.

This chain's CDR3 is CASSPGTGDTGELFF. The CDR3 DNA reads TGTGCCAGCTCACCCGGGACAGGGGACACCGGGGAGCTGTTTTTT. The chain uses TRBV18 and TRBJ2-2; 10 bases are shared with TRBD1. The CDR3 totals 15 residues. V was clipped by 3 bases and J by 3 bases; unmatched bases: 1. Germline CDR1 and CDR2: KGHSH and LQKENI.